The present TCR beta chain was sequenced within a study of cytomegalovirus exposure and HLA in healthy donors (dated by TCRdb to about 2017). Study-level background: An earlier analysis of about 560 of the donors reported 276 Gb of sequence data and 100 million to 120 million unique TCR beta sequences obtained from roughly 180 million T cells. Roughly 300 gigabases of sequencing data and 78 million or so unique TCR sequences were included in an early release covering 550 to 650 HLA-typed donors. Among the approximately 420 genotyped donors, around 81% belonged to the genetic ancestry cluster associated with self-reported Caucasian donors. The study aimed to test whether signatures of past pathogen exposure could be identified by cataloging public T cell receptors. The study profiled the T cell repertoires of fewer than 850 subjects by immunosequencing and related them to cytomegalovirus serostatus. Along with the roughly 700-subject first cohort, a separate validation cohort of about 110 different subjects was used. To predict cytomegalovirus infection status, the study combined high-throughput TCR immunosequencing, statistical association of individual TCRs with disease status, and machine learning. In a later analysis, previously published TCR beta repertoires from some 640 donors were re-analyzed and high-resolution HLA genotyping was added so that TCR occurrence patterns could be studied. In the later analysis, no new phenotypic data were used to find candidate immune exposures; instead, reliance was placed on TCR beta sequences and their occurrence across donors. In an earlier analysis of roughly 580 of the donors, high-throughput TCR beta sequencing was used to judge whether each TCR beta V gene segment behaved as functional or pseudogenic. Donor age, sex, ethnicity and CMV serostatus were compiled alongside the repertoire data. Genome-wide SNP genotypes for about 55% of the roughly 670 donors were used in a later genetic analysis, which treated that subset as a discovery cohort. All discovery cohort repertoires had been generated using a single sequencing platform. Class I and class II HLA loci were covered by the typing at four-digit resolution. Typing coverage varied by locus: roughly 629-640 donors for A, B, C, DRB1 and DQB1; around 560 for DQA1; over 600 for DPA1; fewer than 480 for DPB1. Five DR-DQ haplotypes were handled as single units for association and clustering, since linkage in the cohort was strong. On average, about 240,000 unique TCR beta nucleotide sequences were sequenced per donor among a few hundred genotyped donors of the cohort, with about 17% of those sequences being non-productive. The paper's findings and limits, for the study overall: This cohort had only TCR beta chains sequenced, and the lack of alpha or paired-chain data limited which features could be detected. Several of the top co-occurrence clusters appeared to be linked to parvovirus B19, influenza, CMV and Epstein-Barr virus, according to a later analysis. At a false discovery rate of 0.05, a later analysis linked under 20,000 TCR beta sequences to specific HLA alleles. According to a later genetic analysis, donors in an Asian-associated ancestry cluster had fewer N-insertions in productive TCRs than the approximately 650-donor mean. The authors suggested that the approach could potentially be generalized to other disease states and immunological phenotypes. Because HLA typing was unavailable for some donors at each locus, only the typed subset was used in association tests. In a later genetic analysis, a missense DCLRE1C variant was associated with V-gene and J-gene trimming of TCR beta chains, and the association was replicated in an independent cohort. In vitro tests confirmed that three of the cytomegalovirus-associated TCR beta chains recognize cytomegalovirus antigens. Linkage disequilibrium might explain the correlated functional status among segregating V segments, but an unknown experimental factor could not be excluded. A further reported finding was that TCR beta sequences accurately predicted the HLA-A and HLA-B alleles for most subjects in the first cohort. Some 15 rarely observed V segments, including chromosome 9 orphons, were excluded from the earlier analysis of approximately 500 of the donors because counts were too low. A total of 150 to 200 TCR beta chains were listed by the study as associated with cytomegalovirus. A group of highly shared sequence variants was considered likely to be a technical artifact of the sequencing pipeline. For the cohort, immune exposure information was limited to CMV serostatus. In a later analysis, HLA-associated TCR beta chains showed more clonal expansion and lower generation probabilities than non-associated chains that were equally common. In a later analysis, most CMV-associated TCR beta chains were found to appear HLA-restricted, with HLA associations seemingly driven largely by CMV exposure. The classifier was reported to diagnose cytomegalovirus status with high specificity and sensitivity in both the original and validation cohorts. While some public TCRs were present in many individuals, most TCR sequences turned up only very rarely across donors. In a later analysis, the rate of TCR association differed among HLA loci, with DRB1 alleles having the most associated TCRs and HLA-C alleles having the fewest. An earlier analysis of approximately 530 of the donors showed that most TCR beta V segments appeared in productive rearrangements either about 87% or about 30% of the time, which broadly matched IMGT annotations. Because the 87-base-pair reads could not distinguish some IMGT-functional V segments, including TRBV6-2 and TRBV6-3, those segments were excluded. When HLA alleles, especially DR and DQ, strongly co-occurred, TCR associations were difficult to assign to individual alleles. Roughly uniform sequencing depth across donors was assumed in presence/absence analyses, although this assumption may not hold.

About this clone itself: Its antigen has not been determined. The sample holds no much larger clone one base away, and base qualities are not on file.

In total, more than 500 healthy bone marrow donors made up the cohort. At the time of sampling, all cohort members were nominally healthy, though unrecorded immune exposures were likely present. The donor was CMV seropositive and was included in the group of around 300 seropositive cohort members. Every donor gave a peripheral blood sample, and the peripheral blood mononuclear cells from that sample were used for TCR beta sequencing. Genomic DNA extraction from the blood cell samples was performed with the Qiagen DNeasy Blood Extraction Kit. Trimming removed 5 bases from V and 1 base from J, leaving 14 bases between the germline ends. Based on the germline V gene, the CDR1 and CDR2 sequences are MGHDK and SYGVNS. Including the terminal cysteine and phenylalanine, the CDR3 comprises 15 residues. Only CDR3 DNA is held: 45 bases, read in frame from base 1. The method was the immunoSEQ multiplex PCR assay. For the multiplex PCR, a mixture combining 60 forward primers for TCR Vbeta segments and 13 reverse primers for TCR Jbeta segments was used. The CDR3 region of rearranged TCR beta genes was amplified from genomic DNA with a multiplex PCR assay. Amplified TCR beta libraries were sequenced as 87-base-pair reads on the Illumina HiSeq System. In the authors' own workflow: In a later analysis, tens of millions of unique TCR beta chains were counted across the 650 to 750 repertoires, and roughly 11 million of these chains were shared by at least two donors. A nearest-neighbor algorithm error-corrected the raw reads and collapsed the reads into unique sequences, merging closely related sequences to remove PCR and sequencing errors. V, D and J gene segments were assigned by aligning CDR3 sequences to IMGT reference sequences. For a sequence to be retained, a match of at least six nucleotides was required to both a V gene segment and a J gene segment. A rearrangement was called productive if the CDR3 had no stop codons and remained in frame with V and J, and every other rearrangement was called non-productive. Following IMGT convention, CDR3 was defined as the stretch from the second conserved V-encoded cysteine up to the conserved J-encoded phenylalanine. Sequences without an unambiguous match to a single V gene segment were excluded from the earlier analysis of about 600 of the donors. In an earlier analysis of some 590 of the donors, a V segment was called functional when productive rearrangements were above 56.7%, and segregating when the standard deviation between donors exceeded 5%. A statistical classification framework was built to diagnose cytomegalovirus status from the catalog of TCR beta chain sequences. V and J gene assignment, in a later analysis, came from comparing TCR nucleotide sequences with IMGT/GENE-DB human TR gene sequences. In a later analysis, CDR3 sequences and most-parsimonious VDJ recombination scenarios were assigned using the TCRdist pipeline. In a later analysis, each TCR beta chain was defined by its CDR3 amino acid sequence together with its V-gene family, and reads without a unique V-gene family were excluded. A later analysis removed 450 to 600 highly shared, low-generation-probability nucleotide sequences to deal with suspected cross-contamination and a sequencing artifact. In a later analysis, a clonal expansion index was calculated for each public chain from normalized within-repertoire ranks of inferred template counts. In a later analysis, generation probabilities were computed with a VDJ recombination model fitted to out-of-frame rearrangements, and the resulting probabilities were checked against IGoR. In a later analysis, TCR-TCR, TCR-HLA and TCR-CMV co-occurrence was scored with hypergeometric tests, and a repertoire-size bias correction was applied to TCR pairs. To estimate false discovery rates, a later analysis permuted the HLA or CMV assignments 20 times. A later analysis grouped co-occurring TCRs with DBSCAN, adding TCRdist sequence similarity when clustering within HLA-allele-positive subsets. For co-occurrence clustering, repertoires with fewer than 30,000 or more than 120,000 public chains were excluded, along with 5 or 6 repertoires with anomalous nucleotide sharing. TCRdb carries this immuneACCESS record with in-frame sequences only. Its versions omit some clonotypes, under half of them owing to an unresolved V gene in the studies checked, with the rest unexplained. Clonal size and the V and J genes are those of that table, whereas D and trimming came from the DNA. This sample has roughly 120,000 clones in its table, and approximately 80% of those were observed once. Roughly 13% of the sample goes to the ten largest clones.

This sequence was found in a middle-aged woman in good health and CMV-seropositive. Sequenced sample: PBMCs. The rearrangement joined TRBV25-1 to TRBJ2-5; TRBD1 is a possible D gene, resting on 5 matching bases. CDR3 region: CASSPGSGFQETQYF. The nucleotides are TGTGCCAGCAGTCCAGGGTCAGGGTTCCAAGAGACCCAGTACTTC.